Presented here are 6 T cell receptor beta chains from one specimen sequenced in a study of T-cell reconstitution after alpha-beta-depleted transplantation in children. Using unique molecular identifiers, the investigators prepared the TCRbeta library. TCRdb re-derived calls from the PCR reads in MiXCR, one entry per CDR3 protein. The data show about 640,000 distinct CDR3 sequences, 10% to 15% seen once. The sample in question was PBMCs, mostly from graft donor cells, obtained 360 days after TCRalphabeta/CD19-depleted stem cell transplant. These receptors were collected from a male patient younger than 18 who had a stem cell transplant for acute myeloid leukemia, so the T cells may come from the graft donor.

This clonotype was observed a single time. A read error may account for a junction end that differs from germline. The V call is TRBV7-7, the J call TRBJ2-2; TRBD1 matches at 8 bases. Germline CDR1 SSHAT, CDR2 FNYEAQ (reference sequence). The CDR3 has 15 amino acids. This CDR3 reads CASSFGTGDSGELFF. The CDR3 region has the DNA TGTGCTAGCAGCTTCGGGACAGGCGATTCCGGGGAGCTGTTTTTT.

This clonotype has ten or more counts. The J gene is TRBJ2-3, the V gene TRBV7-8, with unresolved D. Germline values: CDR1 SGHVS, CDR2 FQNEAQ. Trimming removed 5 bases at V and 2 bases at J, with 11 bases between. The CDR3 length is 14 residues. CDR3 residues: CASSQQPPTDTQYF. The DNA for the CDR3 is TGTGCCAGCAGCCAACAGCCTCCCACAGATACGCAGTATTTT.

The chain combines TRBV11-2 with TRBJ2-6; the D is unclear. Between the trimmed V and J ends, which lost 3 bases and 2 bases, there was a span of 11 bases. Germline V gene sequence: CDR1 SGHAT, CDR2 FQNNGV. The CDR3 contains 16 residues. DNA for the CDR3: TGTGCCAGCAGCTTTGTGCTTCGCGCTGGGGCCAACGTCCTGACTTTC. Translated, it gives CASSFVLRAGANVLTF.

This clonotype was recorded a few times. This chain connects TRBV29-1 to TRBJ1-2, with 8 bases fitting TRBD1. The trim removed 5 bases at V and 8 bases at J, leaving 4 bases unmatched. There are 11 residues in the CDR3. The germline gives CDR1 SQVTM, CDR2 ANQGSEA. In nucleotides, the CDR3 is TGCAGCGTTTTGGACAGGGTGGGCTACACCTTC. Residues: CSVLDRVGYTF.

This clonotype came up a few times. The V call is TRBV29-1, the J call TRBJ2-3; possibly TRBD1 for D (6 bases). Trimming removed 7 bases from V and 6 bases from J, with 20 bases in between. There are 14 residues in the CDR3. Germline CDR1 reads SQVTM; CDR2 reads ANQGSEA. CDR3 DNA: TGCAGCGCCCGACAGGCAATTCCGATGGATACGCAGTATTTT. As protein: CSARQAIPMDTQYF.

A single count supports this clonotype. This CDR3 is missing its conserved last phenylalanine or tryptophan, likely due to a read error. This chain connects TRBV20-1 to TRBJ2-7; D call uncertain. Deletions cut 2 bases from V and 0 bases from J, with 14 bases between. Germline CDR1 is DFQATT and CDR2 is SNEGSKA (reference sequence). The CDR3 sequence is 15 residues long. Here the CDR3 reads CSARIPGSHSYEQYY. Here the CDR3 DNA reads TGCAGTGCTAGAATTCCCGGATCCCACTCCTACGAGCAGTACTAC.